These 26 T cell receptor beta chains were all obtained from the same sample, sequenced in a study of blood T cell repertoires in COVID-19. Sequenced by immunoSEQ multiplex PCR; TCRdb stores in-frame clones only, minus some. The table lists approximately 70,000 clones, more than 85% of them singletons, with around 7% in the top ten. The material sequenced was peripheral blood. These receptors were taken from a man between 40 and 49 years old with COVID-19, enrolled during active disease.

The table lists this clone with a count of one. This sequence joins TRBV27 and TRBJ2-7; TRBD1 aligns across 7 bases. This CDR3 region has 11 residues. Germline values: CDR1 MNHEY, CDR2 SMNVEV (reference sequence). V gave up 8 bases and J gave up 6 bases; unmatched junction bases: 4. CDR3 residues: CASVRGSEQYF. The DNA of the CDR3 is TGTGCCAGCGTCAGGGGGAGCGAGCAGTACTTC.

The chain couples TRBV6-5 to TRBJ1-2, with 11 bases that match TRBD1. Trimming took 7 bases from V and 4 from J; bases not matched to a gene: 5. Germline-derived CDR1 and CDR2 are MNHEY and SVGAGI. The CDR3 runs 14 residues. The DNA of the CDR3 is TGTGCCAGCACCTATGGACAGGGGGCCTATGGCTACACCTTC. Amino acids: CASTYGQGAYGYTF.

This chain joins TRBV15 and TRBJ2-3, with D possibly TRBD2 on 5 matching bases. Germline loops: CDR1 LNHNV, CDR2 YYDKDF (reference sequence). The CDR3 length is 14 residues. Trimming took 4 bases from V and 3 from J, leaving 11 bases between them. CDR3 sequence reads: CATSISRGTDTQYF. CDR3 coding DNA: TGTGCCACCAGCATCAGCCGGGGAACAGATACGCAGTATTTT.

Details on this clone: This sample also contains other DNA sequences that code for the same CDR3. The V call is TRBV3-1 (or the pseudogene TRBV3-2), the J call TRBJ2-1; D gene uncertain. Between the trimmed V and J ends, which lost 1 base and 5 bases, there was a span of 3 bases. The germline gives CDR1 LGHDT, CDR2 YNNKEL (reference sequence). CDR3 size: 12 residues. The CDR3 DNA follows: TGTGCCAGCAGCCAAGCAGACAATGAGCAGTTCTTC. Translated, it gives CASSQADNEQFF.

V gene TRBV19 combines with J gene TRBJ2-5; TRBD2 matches at 7 bases. Unmatched junction bases numbered 14, after V lost 0 bases and J lost 4 bases. Germline CDR1 reads LNHDA; CDR2 reads SQIVND (reference sequence). CDR3 length equals 18 residues. CDR3 nucleotides: TGTGCCAGTAGTATAGAACGGACTAGTGGAGGAGAGGGAGAGACCCAGTACTTC. As protein: CASSIERTSGGEGETQYF. The variable domain in full, completed from reference TRBV19 and TRBJ2-5, reads DGGITQSPKYLFRKEGQNVTLSCEQNLNHDAMYWYRQDPGQGLRLIYYSQIVNDFQKGDIAEGYSVSREKKESFPLTVTSAQKNPTAFYLCASSIERTSGGEGETQYFGPGTRLLVL.

The chain carries TRBV21-1 and TRBJ2-5; TRBD2 is taken as the D call from the table, unchecked against the DNA. TRBV21-1 is reported as a pseudogene. This CDR3 region has 13 residues. Here the CDR3 reads CAGSHRGKETQYF. The CDR3 nucleotides read TGTGCCGGCAGCCACCGGGGAAAAGAGACCCAGTACTTC.

The gene calls are TRBV27 and TRBJ1-5; D is perhaps TRBD1 (6 bases). Germline lookup yields CDR1 MNHEY and CDR2 SMNVEV (reference sequence). This CDR3 is built from 15 residues. Trimming stripped 6 bases from V and 4 bases from J, with 16 bases between. DNA for the CDR3: TGTGCCAGCAGGCCCGGGCAGGGGCGTAATCAGCCCCAGCATTTT. Translation gives CASRPGQGRNQPQHF.

The chain is built from TRBV18 and TRBJ2-2, with 8 bases lining up with TRBD1. V lost 3 bases, J lost 2 bases, and 11 bases stayed unmatched. CDR1 is KGHSH, CDR2 LQKENI, per germline. The CDR3 has 18 residues. The CDR3 reads CASSPRPAGGPNTGELFF. CDR3 coding DNA: TGTGCCAGCTCACCTCGGCCGGCAGGGGGCCCTAACACCGGGGAGCTGTTTTTT.

Here the CDR3 DNA reads TGTGCCAGCAGACCCCCCGGGACAGGGGATACTGAAGCTTTCTTT. Translating it yields CASRPPGTGDTEAFF. V and J are TRBV28 and TRBJ1-1, with 10 bases matching TRBD1. CDR3 length: 15 residues. Germline CDR1 and CDR2: MDHEN and SYDVKM. Germline trimming cut 6 bases from V and 5 bases from J; bases unmatched to any gene: 9.

This rearrangement joins TRBV28 to TRBJ1-4; D uncertain. Germline V gives CDR1 MDHEN, CDR2 SYDVKM. Trimming left V 3 bases short and J 0 bases short, with 8 bases between. The CDR3 totals 15 residues. The CDR3 loop is CASSFGGATNEKLFF. For the CDR3, the DNA is TGTGCCAGCAGTTTCGGAGGTGCAACTAATGAAAAACTGTTTTTT.

This chain links TRBV2 with TRBJ1-2; weak D call: TRBD1 (5 bases). V lost 7 bases to trimming and J lost 4 bases, with 16 bases between them. Germline V CDR1 and CDR2: SNHLY, FYNNEI. This CDR3 comprises 14 residues. The CDR3 spells CASKEDGTSYGYTF. CDR3 nucleotides: TGTGCCAGCAAGGAAGACGGGACTAGCTATGGCTACACCTTC. Drawing the rest from reference TRBV2 and TRBJ1-2, the complete variable domain is EPEVTQTPSHQVTQMGQEVILRCVPISNHLYFYWYRQILGQKVEFLVSFYNNEISEKSEIFDDQFSVERPDGSNFTLKIRSTKLEDSAMYFCASKEDGTSYGYTFGSGTRLTVV.

This sequence joins TRBV9 and TRBJ1-5; no firm D call. Trimming shortened V by 0 bases and J by 5 bases, and 6 bases separated the two germline ends. CDR1 and CDR2 from the germline V gene are SGDLS and YYNGEE. The CDR3 totals 13 residues. CDR3 bases: TGTGCCAGCAGCGTAGGACGGGATCAGCCCCAGCATTTT. Protein sequence: CASSVGRDQPQHF.

The genes are TRBV6-1 and TRBJ2-1; tentative D call: TRBD1 (5 bases). Germline V gives CDR1 MNHNS, CDR2 SASEGT. The CDR3 covers 16 residues. V lost 1 base to trimming and J lost 0 bases, with 10 bases between them. In DNA, the CDR3 is TGTGCCAGCAGTGAAGATCGACAGAGCTCCTACAATGAGCAGTTCTTC. The encoded protein is CASSEDRQSSYNEQFF.

The V and J genes are TRBV28 and TRBJ2-7, with D tentatively TRBD2 (5 bases). The germline V and J ends were trimmed by 11 bases and 1 base, with 15 bases remaining between them. This CDR3 contains 13 residues. The germline gives CDR1 MDHEN, CDR2 SYDVKM. CDR3 coding DNA: TGTGCCTCCCGGGCAGCGGATTCCTACGAGCAGTACTTC. It codes for CASRAADSYEQYF. The whole variable domain, filled in from reference TRBV28 and TRBJ2-7, reads DVKVTQSSRYLVKRTGEKVFLECVQDMDHENMFWYRQDPGLGLRLIYFSYDVKMKEKGDIPEGYSVSREKKERFSLILESASTNQTSMYLCASRAADSYEQYFGPGTRLTVT.

The V and J genes are TRBV18 and TRBJ1-1; D is possibly TRBD1 (6 bases). The CDR3 length is 14 residues. V was clipped by 2 bases and J by 1 base, with 8 bases between them. Germline V gene sequence: CDR1 KGHSH, CDR2 LQKENI. CDR3 residues: CASSPRTANTEAFF. CDR3 coding DNA: TGTGCCAGCTCACCAAGGACAGCGAACACTGAAGCTTTCTTT.

V usage is TRBV20-1 and J usage is TRBJ2-7; 10 bases are a match to TRBD1. This CDR3 has 16 residues. The J segment lost 1 base and the V segment lost 3 bases, leaving 9 bases of the junction unmatched. CDR1 is DFQATT and CDR2 is SNEGSKA in the germline V gene (reference sequence). Here the CDR3 reads CSASGTGDLTSYEQYF. CDR3 sequence (DNA): TGCAGTGCTAGTGGGACAGGGGACTTAACGTCCTACGAGCAGTACTTC.

The chain uses TRBV9 and TRBJ2-2, with 9 positions matching TRBD1. Germline V lookup: CDR1 SGDLS, CDR2 YYNGEE. The CDR3 covers 15 residues. The V and J ends lost 1 base and 3 bases, in that order; junction bases with no gene match: 1. This CDR3 is CASSVRTGDTGELFF. The CDR3 DNA reads as TGTGCCAGCAGCGTACGGACAGGGGACACCGGGGAGCTGTTTTTT.

Only a few counts were recorded for this clone. The chain couples TRBV28 to TRBJ2-5, with D perhaps TRBD1 (5 bases). The CDR3 is 18 residues long. Deletions cut 5 bases from V and 2 bases from J, with 24 bases between. Looked up from germline, CDR1 is MDHEN and CDR2 is SYDVKM. CDR3 sequence: CASSHLDLRQYFQETQYF. DNA for the CDR3: TGTGCCAGCAGTCACCTCGATCTTAGACAGTACTTTCAAGAGACCCAGTACTTC.

The gene calls are TRBV30 and TRBJ2-3; D may be TRBD2 (7 bases). Germline CDR1 reads GTSNPN; CDR2 reads SVGIG (reference sequence). CDR3 length equals 14 residues. The V end was cut by 1 base, the J end by 1 base, with 9 bases between. The CDR3 loop reads CAWSGGGGTDTQYF. In nucleotides, the CDR3 is TGTGCCTGGAGTGGAGGGGGGGGCACAGATACGCAGTATTTT. The complete variable domain, with remaining parts taken from reference TRBV30 and TRBJ2-3, reads SQTIHQWPATLVQPVGSPLSLECTVEGTSNPNLYWYRQAAGRGLQLLFYSVGIGQISSEVPQNLSASRPQDRQFILSSKKLLLSDSGFYLCAWSGGGGTDTQYFGPGTRLTVL.

The chain employs TRBV7-2 and TRBJ2-5; D possibly corresponds to TRBD2 (7 bases). The length of the CDR3 is 15 residues. Germline CDR1 and CDR2: SGHTA and FQGNSA. V was cut by 1 base and J by 5 bases, with 14 bases left in between. The CDR3 DNA is TGTGCCAGCAGCTTAGACGGGGGGCCTGGGGAGACCCAGTACTTC. Protein: CASSLDGGPGETQYF.

This clone was found once. The V gene is TRBV6-5, the J gene TRBJ1-2, with 10 bases matching TRBD1. CDR1 and CDR2 from the germline V gene are MNHEY and SVGAGI. The CDR3 loop spans 14 amino acids. The V gene end was trimmed by 6 bases and the J gene end by 7 bases; junction bases not matched to a gene: 8. CDR3 amino acids: CASRATGGHGGYTF. In DNA, the CDR3 is TGTGCCAGCAGGGCGACAGGGGGCCATGGTGGCTACACCTTC.

The chain recombines TRBV28 with TRBJ2-5; the match to TRBD1 covers 7 bases. V lost 4 bases and J lost 1; bases outside the gene matches: 9. This CDR3 spans 16 amino acids. Looked up from germline, CDR1 is MDHEN and CDR2 is SYDVKM. The CDR3 spells CASSSSRAGGQETQYF. The CDR3, as DNA: TGTGCCAGCAGTTCCTCGCGGGCAGGGGGCCAAGAGACCCAGTACTTC.

V gene TRBV7-6 combines with J gene TRBJ1-6; perhaps TRBD1 as D (6 bases). V shed 5 bases and J shed 7 bases, with 12 bases lying between them. CDR1 and CDR2 (germline): SGHVS, FNYEAQ. The CDR3 loop spans 14 amino acids. This chain's CDR3 is CASSQDSINSPLHF. DNA for the CDR3: TGTGCCAGCAGCCAGGACAGTATCAATTCACCCCTCCACTTT.

The CDR3 loop reads CASSSRGFIYEQYF. The CDR3 nucleotides read TGTGCCAGCAGCTCCAGGGGATTCATCTACGAGCAGTACTTC. The V gene is TRBV27, the J gene TRBJ2-7; maybe TRBD1 (6 bases). The CDR3 has 14 residues. Germline V gene data show CDR1 as MNHEY and CDR2 as SMNVEV (reference sequence). V gave up 6 bases and J gave up 3 bases, with 15 bases separating them.

V gene TRBV2 combines with J gene TRBJ1-1; maybe TRBD1 (6 bases). The CDR3 is 13 residues long. CDR1 SNHLY and CDR2 FYNNEI come from the germline V gene. V was pared by 6 bases and J by 11 bases, with 19 bases between. The CDR3: CASSLEGDLGAFF. The CDR3 nucleotides read TGTGCCAGCAGCCTCGAGGGGGATTTGGGGGCTTTCTTT.

The rearrangement uses TRBV6-5 and TRBJ2-2; D might be TRBD2 (6 bases). Looked up from germline, CDR1 is MNHEY and CDR2 is SVGAGI. This CDR3 has 14 amino acids. Trimming removed 7 bases from V and 5 bases from J, with 14 bases in between. The CDR3 bases are TGTGCCAGCACCCCGGGGGTTCGTACCGGGGAGCTGTTTTTT. It specifies CASTPGVRTGELFF.